The sequence of this T cell receptor (beta chain) was determined in a study of blood T cell repertoires in COVID-19. Per the study methods: How many nucleated cells were present was estimated from reference gene primer amplification. TCRdb's table, derived via immunoSEQ multiplex PCR, lists solely in-frame clones and lacks some. V and J calls and clone size follow that table, whereas D and trimming were derived from the DNA. The data contain 350,000 to 400,000 clones, around 90% of them singletons. Germline CDR1 reads SGHNT; CDR2 reads YENEEA. Trimming removed 0 bases from V and 5 bases from J, with 23 bases in between. This CDR3 is built from 19 residues. The study assigned cohorts using participant-reported clinical history.

Sample: PBMCs or T cells enriched from blood (not recorded which). This TCR came from a woman younger than 30 who had recovered from COVID-19. The chain has TRBV11-3 and TRBJ2-1, with D possibly being TRBD1 (6 bases). The CDR3 DNA follows: TGTGCCAGCAGCTTAGATCTCGGAGTATTCGGGACACAAGACAATGAGCAGTTCTTC. Its protein is CASSLDLGVFGTQDNEQFF.